One sample yielded the 9 T cell receptor beta chains listed below, sequenced in a study of early stage breast cancer tumors. Only in-frame clones appear in the TCRdb table, and some are missing; sequencing was by immunoSEQ multiplex PCR. The table records about 21,000 clones, 70% to 80% of them present only once. Input material: blood. These receptor sequences come from a person between 55 and 69 years old with breast cancer.

V is TRBV7-3 and J is TRBJ2-3; 10 bases align to TRBD2. Looked up from germline, CDR1 is SGHTA and CDR2 is FQGTGA. There are 17 residues in the CDR3. With V trimmed by 1 base and J by 1 base, 5 bases remained unmatched. The CDR3 spells CASSLRLAGVGTDTQYF. The CDR3 coding sequence is TGTGCCAGCAGCTTAAGGCTAGCGGGAGTGGGCACAGATACGCAGTATTTT.

This clone was counted between two and nine times. The chain recombines TRBV4-1 with TRBJ1-2; D unclear. The CDR3 loop spans 14 amino acids. V was pared by 3 bases and J by 2 bases, with 10 bases between. Germline V lookup: CDR1 MGHRA, CDR2 YSYEKL. As DNA, the CDR3 is TGCGCCAGCAGCCATGCGGTGGGAAACTATGGCTACACCTTC. This sequence encodes CASSHAVGNYGYTF.

The rearrangement links TRBV5-1 to TRBJ1-1; D might be TRBD1 (5 bases). The germline CDR1 and CDR2 sequences are SGHRS and YFSETQ. Trimming removed 0 bases from V and 3 bases from J, with 12 bases in between. This CDR3 comprises 15 residues. CDR3: CASSLAGTPDTEAFF. The CDR3 bases are TGCGCCAGCAGCTTGGCTGGGACCCCGGACACTGAAGCTTTCTTT.

The chain has TRBV5-4 and TRBJ1-1; 9 bases agree with TRBD1. Germline CDR1 is SGHNT and CDR2 is YYREEE (reference sequence). With V trimmed by 1 base and J by 1 base, 5 bases remained unmatched. This CDR3 spans 16 amino acids. The CDR3 is CASSLPGQGWNTEAFF. The CDR3 coding sequence is TGTGCCAGCAGCTTGCCGGGACAGGGATGGAACACTGAAGCTTTCTTT.

The chain couples TRBV18 to TRBJ2-5; 14 bases are shared with TRBD2. In germline, CDR1 is KGHSH, CDR2 LQKENI. This CDR3 comprises 18 residues. V dropped 0 bases and J dropped 5; count of bases not matched to a gene: 8. CDR3 DNA sequence: TGTGCCAGCTCACCACCGCCGGGACTAGCGGGAGCGGCCGAGACCCAGTACTTC. Translating gives CASSPPPGLAGAAETQYF.

This clone was seen just once. The gene calls are TRBV4-2 and TRBJ2-1; TRBD2 matches at 8 bases. Trimming at V came to 1 base and at J to 0 bases, leaving 8 bases not matched to a gene. The CDR3 covers 18 residues. Germline CDR1 is LGHNA and CDR2 is YNFKEQ. The CDR3 region is CASSQVLAEGGSYNEQFF. In nucleotides, the CDR3 is TGTGCCAGCAGCCAAGTACTAGCGGAGGGGGGCTCCTACAATGAGCAGTTCTTC.

The chain employs TRBV15 and TRBJ1-1; D unresolved. The germline V gene encodes CDR1 LNHNV and CDR2 YYDKDF (reference sequence). Trimming removed 4 bases from V and 3 bases from J, with 9 bases in between. The CDR3 covers 13 residues. This CDR3 reads CATSMGGYTEAFF. CDR3 coding DNA: TGTGCCACCAGCATGGGCGGTTACACTGAAGCTTTCTTT. Filled out from reference TRBV15 and TRBJ1-1, the complete variable domain reads DAMVIQNPRYQVTQFGKPVTLSCSQTLNHNVMYWYQQKSSQAPKLLFHYYDKDFNNEADTPDNFQSRRPNTSFCFLDIRSPGLGDTAMYLCATSMGGYTEAFFGQGTRLTVV.

The chain couples TRBV2 to TRBJ1-2; 7 nucleotides line up with TRBD1. The CDR3 contains 13 residues. Germline values: CDR1 SNHLY, CDR2 FYNNEI. Trimming removed 7 bases from V and 2 bases from J; junction bases left unmatched: 4. In DNA, the CDR3 is TGTGCCAGCAAGGACAGGTCAAACTATGGCTACACCTTC. It is translated as CASKDRSNYGYTF. Supplemented by reference TRBV2 and TRBJ1-2, the full variable domain reads EPEVTQTPSHQVTQMGQEVILRCVPISNHLYFYWYRQILGQKVEFLVSFYNNEISEKSEIFDDQFSVERPDGSNFTLKIRSTKLEDSAMYFCASKDRSNYGYTFGSGTRLTVV.

The J gene is TRBJ1-2, the V gene TRBV19; a possible D gene is TRBD1 (5 bases). This CDR3 has 13 residues. Per germline, CDR1 LNHDA and CDR2 SQIVND (reference sequence). V dropped 5 bases and J dropped 7 bases, with 14 bases sitting between them. CDR3 sequence reads: CASSRPGWGGYTF. CDR3 nucleotide sequence: TGTGCCAGTAGTCGGCCAGGGTGGGGTGGCTACACCTTC.